This section outlines one TCR beta chain sequence together with its context. The data were taken from a study of blood T cell repertoires in COVID-19. About the research overall: COVID-19 samples, acute and convalescent, were from the United States, Italy and Spain. Nucleic acid was either cDNA or gDNA, and it came from T cells, B-cell-depleted T cells, or PBMCs.

CDR1 and CDR2 from the germline V gene are SGHRS and YFSETQ. V shed 1 base and J 8 bases; nucleotides not matched to a gene: 9. The CDR3 is 15 amino acids. Under the authors' procedure: From reference gene primer amplification, estimates of nucleated cell counts were derived. Sequenced by immunoSEQ multiplex PCR; TCRdb stores in-frame clones only, minus some. From that table come the V and J calls and clone size; the DNA was used to work out D and trimming. The sample holds more than 100,000 clones, 70% to 80% seen once. The rearrangement uses TRBV5-1 and TRBJ1-5; 7 bases align to TRBD1. Input material: peripheral blood. This clonotype originated in an elderly woman with acute or convalescent COVID-19. In DNA, the CDR3 is TGCGCCAGCAGCTTGACAGGGGCTGCCAGGGAGCCCCAGCATTTT. Its protein is CASSLTGAAREPQHF. Full variable domain (rest looked up from reference TRBV5-1 and TRBJ1-5): KAGVTQTPRYLIKTRGQQVTLSCSPISGHRSVSWYQQTPGQGLQFLFEYFSETQRNKGNFPGRFSGRQFSNSRSEMNVSTLELGDSALYLCASSLTGAAREPQHFGDGTRLSIL.